The next 17 T cell receptor beta chains were all read from a single sample in a study of read filtering for tumor transcriptome and immune sequencing. This library used roughly 0.4 ug RNA and molecular barcoded adaptors spanning alpha/delta and beta/gamma chains. Each CDR3 protein is one row after TCRdb ran MiXCR on the reads. Of 20,000 or so distinct CDR3 sequences detected, 22% appear once; the ten largest clones hold around 24%. Sample: a population of CD138-negative cells sorted from bone marrow. These receptors all stem from a donor aged 40 or older with multiple myeloma.

V gene TRBV20-1 combines with J gene TRBJ2-3; D is undetermined. This CDR3 has 13 amino acids. CDR1 DFQATT and CDR2 SNEGSKA come from the germline V gene (reference sequence). V gave up 3 bases and J gave up 2 bases, with 9 bases separating them. The CDR3 protein is CSASDSSTDTQYF. The CDR3 region has the DNA TGCAGTGCTAGTGATTCCTCCACAGATACGCAGTATTTT.

In its sample, this clonotype ranks as medium-sized. This chain links TRBV23-1 with TRBJ2-7, with D perhaps matching TRBD1 (6 bases). TRBV23-1 is known as an ORF, though its function is uncertain. V dropped 2 bases and J dropped 6 bases, with 20 bases sitting between them. The CDR3 has 16 amino acids. The CDR3 here is CASSQGRQGKKVEQYF. The DNA of the CDR3 is TGCGCCAGCAGTCAAGGGCGTCAGGGGAAGAAGGTCGAGCAGTACTTC.

This clonotype has at least ten counts. The CDR3 DNA reads TGCAGTGCTAGAGATCTCGGACAGCACTCCTACAATGAGCAGTTCTTC. Protein product: CSARDLGQHSYNEQFF. The chain links TRBV20-1 to TRBJ2-1, with D possibly matching TRBD1 (6 bases). CDR3 size: 16 residues. Germline loops: CDR1 DFQATT, CDR2 SNEGSKA (reference sequence). With 0 bases removed from V and 0 bases from J, the gap between germline ends came to 12 bases.

The sample holds a few counts of this clonotype. V gene TRBV30 combines with J gene TRBJ2-7; 11 bases agree with TRBD1. In germline, CDR1 is GTSNPN, CDR2 SVGIG (reference sequence). With 2 bases clipped from V and 5 bases from J, the junction kept 5 bases outside the gene matches. The CDR3 runs to 14 residues. In DNA, the CDR3 is TGTGCCTGGAGTCCCGGACAGGGGGCCCACGAGCAGTACTTC. Translated, it gives CAWSPGQGAHEQYF.

This clonotype was observed at least ten times. The chain employs TRBV6-2 or TRBV6-3 and TRBJ2-1; 10 positions agree with TRBD2. V dropped 8 bases and J dropped 3; count of bases not matched to a gene: 7. Looked up from germline, CDR1 is MNHEY and CDR2 is SVGEGT. The CDR3 contains 15 residues. The CDR3 is CASATGTSVYNEQFF. Written as DNA, the CDR3 is TGTGCCAGCGCGACCGGGACTAGCGTCTACAATGAGCAGTTCTTC.

This clonotype rates as medium-sized (0.01 to 0.1%). V usage is TRBV29-1 and J usage is TRBJ2-3; 10 nucleotides agree with TRBD2. Looked up from germline, CDR1 is SQVTM and CDR2 is ANQGSEA. This CDR3 comprises 16 residues. With 3 bases clipped from V and 0 bases from J, the junction kept 6 bases outside the gene matches. In DNA form, the CDR3 reads TGCAGCGTTGATAGGCTAGCGGGAGTTAGCACAGATACGCAGTATTTT. Its translation is CSVDRLAGVSTDTQYF.

A word on this clonotype: A single base is all that separates this from a far larger clone, so a read error is likely. The chain has TRBV5-8 and TRBJ1-4; D is unclear. The germline CDR1 and CDR2 sequences are SGHTS and YDEGEE. The V end lost 2 bases, the J end lost 5 bases, and 10 bases lay between the germline ends. The CDR3 length is 14 residues. The chain's CDR3 is CASSFDNLNEKLFF. CDR3 nucleotide sequence: TGTGCCAGCAGCTTCGACAACCTAAATGAAAAACTGTTTTTT. The whole variable domain, remainder taken from reference TRBV5-8 and TRBJ1-4, is EAGVTQSPTHLIKTRGQQATLRCSPISGHTSVYWYQQALGLGLQFLLWYDEGEERNRGNFPPRFSGRQFPNYSSELNVNALELEDSALYLCASSFDNLNEKLFFGSGTQLSVL.

With respect to this clonotype: A junction end diverges from the germline sequence, so it may reflect a read error. V and J are TRBV5-1 and TRBJ1-1; tentatively, D is TRBD1 (6 bases). The CDR3 extends over 14 amino acids. From germline, CDR1 is SGHRS and CDR2 YFSETQ. DNA of the CDR3: TGCGTCAGCGTTGAAGCTGGGGGGGGCACTGGAGCTTTCTTT. It yields the protein CVSVEAGGGTGAFF.

This clonotype has at least ten counts. The chain has TRBV11-2 and TRBJ2-1, with TRBD2 matching over 8 bases. Germline loops: CDR1 SGHAT, CDR2 FQNNGV. J lost 4 bases, V lost 3 bases, and 8 bases had no gene match. This CDR3 has 16 residues. CDR3 sequence reads: CASSFGVSSGYNEQFF. The CDR3 DNA sequence: TGTGCCAGCAGCTTTGGTGTGTCTAGCGGGTACAATGAGCAGTTCTTC.

This clonotype was recorded many times. The rearrangement joins TRBV7-8 to TRBJ2-2; TRBD2 matches at 7 bases. Germline-derived CDR1 and CDR2 are SGHVS and FQNEAQ. CDR3 length: 21 amino acids. V lost 0 bases and J lost 0; bases outside the gene matches: 16. CDR3 sequence: CASSLARAGQLSGSNTGELFF. For the CDR3, the DNA is TGTGCCAGCAGCTTAGCACGGGCCGGGCAGCTTAGCGGGTCGAACACCGGGGAGCTGTTTTTT.

Ten or more counts support this clonotype. For the CDR3, the DNA is TGCAGTGCTATGCCTAATCAAGAGACCCAGTACTTC. This translates into CSAMPNQETQYF. The chain links TRBV20-1 to TRBJ2-5; no clear D gene. The CDR3 extends over 12 amino acids. V dropped 4 bases and J dropped 2 bases, with 8 bases sitting between them. CDR1 and CDR2 from the germline V gene are DFQATT and SNEGSKA (reference sequence).

This clonotype was seen at least ten times. The genes are TRBV11-2 and TRBJ2-7; D uncertain. The CDR3 is 12 residues long. Looked up from germline, CDR1 is SGHAT and CDR2 is FQNNGV. Trimming cost V 10 bases and J 2 bases, with 12 bases left between them. CDR3 amino acids: CATHSGAYEQYF. The CDR3 coding sequence is TGTGCCACCCATTCTGGGGCCTACGAGCAGTACTTC.

In this sample, this clonotype turned up many times. The J gene is TRBJ1-5, the V gene TRBV30; a weak D match, TRBD1 (5 bases). CDR3 size: 14 residues. The ends were cut back, 2 bases at V and 10 bases at J, with 18 bases in the middle. The germline CDR1 and CDR2 sequences are GTSNPN and SVGIG (reference sequence). The CDR3: CAWSPGTRIRPQHF. The CDR3 DNA reads as TGTGCCTGGAGTCCCGGGACGCGGATTCGTCCCCAGCATTTT.

Many counts were recorded for this clonotype. The rearrangement uses TRBV29-1 and TRBJ1-1; 9 positions agree with TRBD1. The trim removed 4 bases at V and 3 bases at J, leaving 9 bases unmatched. Germline V CDR1 and CDR2: SQVTM, ANQGSEA. The CDR3 consists of 15 residues. The CDR3 spells CSVGPGQGGDTEAFF. Written as DNA, the CDR3 is TGCAGCGTTGGGCCGGGACAGGGAGGGGACACTGAAGCTTTCTTT.

This clonotype has at least ten counts. The genes are TRBV20-1 and TRBJ2-3, with 12 nucleotides matching TRBD2. CDR1 and CDR2 (germline): DFQATT, SNEGSKA (reference sequence). V was pared by 3 bases and J by 4 bases, with 5 bases of the junction left unmatched. The length of the CDR3 is 15 residues. The CDR3 protein is CSASKTSGSADTQYF. For the CDR3, the DNA is TGCAGTGCTAGTAAGACTAGCGGGAGCGCAGATACGCAGTATTTT.

This clonotype has ten or more counts. The V gene is TRBV6-5, the J gene TRBJ1-3, with D unclear. This CDR3 is built from 15 residues. Per germline, CDR1 MNHEY and CDR2 SVGAGI. V lost 5 bases and J 0 bases, leaving 11 bases between the germline ends. DNA of the CDR3: TGTGCCAGCAGTCCCATCGATATCTCTGGAAACACCATATATTTT. Amino acids: CASSPIDISGNTIYF.

This clonotype showed up many times. This chain links TRBV29-1 with TRBJ2-7, with 8 positions matching TRBD2. With V trimmed by 6 bases and J by 4 bases, 8 bases remained unmatched. Germline CDR1 and CDR2: SQVTM and ANQGSEA. The CDR3 consists of 13 residues. CDR3 loop: CSVGDGGGYEQYF. Written as DNA, the CDR3 is TGCAGCGTCGGCGACGGGGGGGGGTACGAGCAGTACTTC.